The rows below give T cell receptor beta chains drawn from one sample of a study of T-cell memory formation after mild COVID-19. TCRdb reprocessed the 5' RACE reads via MiXCR and lists one record per CDR3 protein. The sample records 100,000 to 150,000 distinct CDR3 sequences, approximately 5.9% being singletons. Sequencing was done on a sample of PBMCs or a T cell subset sorted from them (not recorded which). Receptors were obtained from an adult woman who had mild COVID-19 (a few samples of this study predate the infection). Cell type and time point are not known. Each CDR3 is given with its conserved first and last residue. A D gene is named only where the DNA matches it firmly. Clone size is not always given. Where it is, it says once, few, many or a class for expanded clones.

CDR3 DNA	CDR3 protein	clone size	D gene	V gene	J gene
TGTGCCAGCAGCTTGATGACATCCTACGAGCAGTACTTC	CASSLMTSYEQYF	.	.	TRBV5-4	TRBJ2-7
TGTGCCAGCAGACCGGTTGAGGCTTACGAGCAGTACTTC	CASRPVEAYEQYF	.	.	TRBV6-2/TRBV6-3	TRBJ2-7
TGTGCCAGCTCATCACGGACAGGGGCTCGGGATGAGCAGTTCTTC	CASSSRTGARDEQFF	many	TRBD1	TRBV18	TRBJ2-1
TGTGCCAGCAGCTTAGAGTATAATTCACCCCTCCACTTT	CASSLEYNSPLHF	many	.	TRBV7-2	TRBJ1-6
TGTGCCAGCAGCTCGCGCGGGACTAGCGGGTACAATGAGCAGTTCTTC	CASSSRGTSGYNEQFF	.	TRBD2	TRBV7-2	TRBJ2-1
TGTGCCAGCAGAGTGGGAGGGGGCAATCAGCCCCAGCATTTT	CASRVGGGNQPQHF	few	.	TRBV2	TRBJ1-5
TGTGCCATCGTAGGAGGGGTGAACACTGAAGCTTTCTTT	CAIVGGVNTEAFF	many	.	TRBV10-3	TRBJ1-1
TGTGCCAGCAGTCGGGACGGCCAAGAGACCCAGTACTTC	CASSRDGQETQYF	.	.	TRBV3-1	TRBJ2-5
TGCAGAATCGGGGGTTACGAGCAGTACTTC	CRIGGYEQYF	.	.	TRBV29-1	TRBJ2-7
TGTGCCAGCAGCTTATTTGGGCTAGCGGGGGAATACAATGAGCAGTTCTTC	CASSLFGLAGEYNEQFF	.	TRBD2	TRBV7-8	TRBJ2-1
TGTGCCAGCGAGGACAGGGTCAATTTGGCTTATGGCTACACCTTC	CASEDRVNLAYGYTF	.	TRBD1	TRBV7-9	TRBJ1-2
TGTGCCAGCAGGAATAACACGAACCGGGAGCAGTACTTC	CASRNNTNREQYF	.	.	TRBV12-3/TRBV12-4	TRBJ2-7
TGCGCCAGCAGCCAAGATGGGACTAGCGGCTACAATGAGCAGTTCTTC	CASSQDGTSGYNEQFF	many	TRBD2	TRBV4-3	TRBJ2-1
TGTGCCAGCAGCATTCAAAAGGGGGCAGATACGCAGTATTTT	CASSIQKGADTQYF	.	.	TRBV7-9	TRBJ2-3
TGTGCCAGCAGATCGACAGGGGCCGTTGGGTTGCGGAATACGCAGTATTTT	CASRSTGAVGLRNTQYF	many	TRBD1	TRBV7-8	TRBJ2-3
TGTGCCAGCAGCTTATTTGGAGCTGCTGAAGCTTTCTTT	CASSLFGAAEAFF	many	.	TRBV7-2	TRBJ1-1
TGCAGTGCTAGGATCCGGGGGAACACTGAAGCTTTCTTT	CSARIRGNTEAFF	few	.	TRBV20-1	TRBJ1-1
TGTGCCAGCAGTTCCTACCCGCGGGACAGGGAGCACAATGAGCAGTTCTTC	CASSSYPRDREHNEQFF	few	TRBD1	TRBV12-3/TRBV12-4	TRBJ2-1
TGTGCCAGCAGCTTAGGCTTGGCTAGCGGGGGAAATGAGCAGTTCTTC	CASSLGLASGGNEQFF	few	TRBD2	TRBV7-9	TRBJ2-1
TGCAGTGCGGAATACAGGGGGCTGGAAAAACTGTTTTTT	CSAEYRGLEKLFF	few	TRBD1	TRBV20-1	TRBJ1-4
TGTGCCAGTAGTATTGGCCCCTTAGGACAGGGTAACACCGGGGAGCTGTTTTTT	CASSIGPLGQGNTGELFF	.	TRBD1	TRBV19	TRBJ2-2
TGCGCCAGCAGCCAAGTTGGACTAGTAAGCACCGGGGAGCTGTTTTTT	CASSQVGLVSTGELFF	.	TRBD2	TRBV4-3	TRBJ2-2
TGTGCCAGCGGCATAGCGGGTACCTACAATGAGCAGTTCTTC	CASGIAGTYNEQFF	.	TRBD2	TRBV2	TRBJ2-1
TGTGCCAGCAGCGTAAGCAGGGGTTACCAGCCCCAGCATTTT	CASSVSRGYQPQHF	few	.	TRBV7-2	TRBJ1-5
TGTGCCAGCAGTCAAAGACAGGGCCATTATAGCAATCAGCCCCAGCATTTT	CASSQRQGHYSNQPQHF	few	TRBD1	TRBV2	TRBJ1-5
TGCGCCAGCAGCTTGGAGGGACAGGAGTACAATGAGCAGTTCTTC	CASSLEGQEYNEQFF	.	TRBD1	TRBV5-1	TRBJ2-1
TGTGCTAGCAGCTTGAGTCTAGCTAAAGTGAATGAGCAGTTCTTC	CASSLSLAKVNEQFF	many	.	TRBV7-7	TRBJ2-1
TGCAGCGTTGTTGACACTGAAGCTTTCTTT	CSVVDTEAFF	many	.	TRBV29-1	TRBJ1-1
TGCAGTGCTAGCCCCCCCACTAGCCGCTACAATGAGCAGTTCTTC	CSASPPTSRYNEQFF	many	.	TRBV20-1	TRBJ2-1
TGTGCCAGCAGCTCCCGGGACGTCTCTGGGGCCAACGTCCTGACTTTC	CASSSRDVSGANVLTF	many	.	TRBV7-2	TRBJ2-6
TGCGCCAGCAGCCGACTACAGGTGATCGGGATAGGGGCTTTCTTT	CASSRLQVIGIGAFF	.	.	TRBV4-1	TRBJ1-1
TGTGCCAGCTCACCACCGAACAACAATGAGCAGTTCTTC	CASSPPNNNEQFF	.	.	TRBV18	TRBJ2-1
TGCGCCAGCAGCCAAGATTGGGCTGGCGGGAGAGACAATGAGCAGTTCTTC	CASSQDWAGGRDNEQFF	many	TRBD2	TRBV4-3	TRBJ2-1
TGTGCCAGCAGACGGACAGCCGGGGAGCTGTTTTTT	CASRRTAGELFF	few	.	TRBV12-3/TRBV12-4	TRBJ2-2
TGCAGCTCCCTCAGGGGAAGGGCAGATACGCAGTATTTT	CSSLRGRADTQYF	many	.	TRBV29-1	TRBJ2-3